This T cell receptor (beta chain) was recovered during a study of T-cell reconstitution after alpha-beta-depleted transplantation in children. Using unique molecular identifiers, the investigators prepared the TCRbeta library. MiXCR, applied by TCRdb to the PCR reads, yields one record per CDR3 protein. Here the sample spans around 300,000 distinct CDR3 sequences, 9.5% to 13% being singletons. This clonotype was seen a few times. What it binds is unknown. Study-wide points: Some patients' high day-60 TCRbeta diversity was traced to surviving recipient T cells and thymic progenitors.

Looked up from germline, CDR1 is MNHEY and CDR2 is SVGAGI. The V end was cut by 1 base, the J end by 1 base, with 9 bases between. This CDR3 has 15 amino acids. The chain joins TRBV6-5 to TRBJ2-3; a possible D gene is TRBD1 (6 bases). The material was PBMCs, obtained before TCRalphabeta/CD19-depleted stem cell transplant. The sequence was obtained from a boy in the first two years of life with acute myeloid leukemia, due to receive a stem cell transplant. CDR3 nucleotides: TGTGCCAGCAGTTACTACGCAGGGGGCACAGATACGCAGTATTTT. It specifies CASSYYAGGTDTQYF.